This T cell receptor beta chain stems from a study of shared clonotypes between healthy human individuals. The CDR3 has 13 residues. V gave up 0 bases and J gave up 2 bases, with 5 bases separating them. Germline V gene data show CDR1 as SGHDT and CDR2 as YYEEEE. The method was immunoSEQ multiplex PCR; TCRdb's version includes in-frame clones alone and lacks a portion of them. The table includes some 2.3 million clones, just over 90% detected once. This clonotype was obtained from a man younger than 30 in good health. Some clones in this sample may be carry-over from other donors' samples. This chain uses TRBV5-6 with TRBJ1-2; no reliable D call. Sequencing input: naive CD4+ T cells from PBMCs. Subset described: CD45RA+ positively selected. The CDR3 loop reads CASSLVRNYGYTF. As DNA, the CDR3 is TGTGCCAGCAGCTTGGTCCGGAACTATGGCTACACCTTC.